This is a list of T cell receptor beta chains from one sample in a study of T cells in Graves' hyperthyroidism and ophthalmopathy. In TCRdb, the multiplex PCR reads were re-called with MiXCR into one record per CDR3 protein. The sample consists of some 490,000 distinct CDR3 sequences, about 16% of them appearing once. The source material was blood. All receptors derive from a woman aged 25 to 39 with Graves' ophthalmopathy. Each CDR3 is given with its conserved first and last residue. A D gene is named only where the DNA matches it firmly. The size field is filled for only some rows; it gives once, few, many or a size class.

abundance: many; d_gene: TRBD2; v_gene: TRBV12-3/TRBV12-4; j_gene: TRBJ2-7; CDR3nt: TGTGCCAGCAGTAAAACCGGGACTAGCGGGAGACCCTACGAGCAGTACTTC; CDR3aa: CASSKTGTSGRPYEQYF
abundance: few; d_gene: TRBD1; v_gene: TRBV7-2; j_gene: TRBJ1-5; CDR3nt: TGTGCCAGCAGCTTGTCAGGGGGCCACCAGCCCCAGCATTTT; CDR3aa: CASSLSGGHQPQHF
abundance: .; d_gene: .; v_gene: TRBV13; j_gene: TRBJ1-1; CDR3nt: TGTGCCAGCAGTAGGGAGAGGGAAACTGAAGCTTTCTTT; CDR3aa: CASSRERETEAFF
abundance: many; d_gene: TRBD1; v_gene: TRBV3-1; j_gene: TRBJ1-1; CDR3nt: TGTGCCAGCAGCCAACGGGCCGACCCAGGGGGCACTGAAGCTTTCTTT; CDR3aa: CASSQRADPGGTEAFF
abundance: many; d_gene: TRBD2; v_gene: TRBV12-3/TRBV12-4; j_gene: TRBJ2-7; CDR3nt: TGTGCCAGCACCCTCAACAAACTAGCGACCTACGAGCAGTACTTC; CDR3aa: CASTLNKLATYEQYF
abundance: many; d_gene: .; v_gene: TRBV7-2; j_gene: TRBJ1-1; CDR3nt: TGTGCCAGCAGCTGGAGTAGTAATGGGAACACTGAAGCTTTCTTT; CDR3aa: CASSWSSNGNTEAFF
abundance: many; d_gene: .; v_gene: TRBV11-2; j_gene: TRBJ2-7; CDR3nt: TGTGCCAGCAGCTTAGGGCCGGGATTCCCTAGAAACTACGAGCAGTACTTC; CDR3aa: CASSLGPGFPRNYEQYF
abundance: .; d_gene: .; v_gene: TRBV5-4; j_gene: TRBJ2-1; CDR3nt: TGTGCCAGCAGCAGGGGCGGGCCAAACTCCTACAATGAGCAGTTCTTC; CDR3aa: CASSRGGPNSYNEQFF
abundance: few; d_gene: .; v_gene: TRBV2; j_gene: TRBJ1-1; CDR3nt: TGTGCCAGCAGTGCCAGGGTCACTGAAGCTTTCTTT; CDR3aa: CASSARVTEAFF
abundance: .; d_gene: .; v_gene: TRBV11-2; j_gene: TRBJ1-4; CDR3nt: TGTGCCAGCAGCCGAGAGGGGGGGCTTCCTAATGAAAAACTGTTTTTT; CDR3aa: CASSREGGLPNEKLFF
abundance: .; d_gene: TRBD1; v_gene: TRBV6-1; j_gene: TRBJ1-2; CDR3nt: TGTGCCAGCAGTGAAGACCCACAGGGGGCAGGCTACACCTTC; CDR3aa: CASSEDPQGAGYTF
abundance: many; d_gene: TRBD2; v_gene: TRBV28; j_gene: TRBJ2-5; CDR3nt: TGTGCCAGCAGTTCCCGGACTAGTCAGTCGCGAGAGACCCAGTACTTC; CDR3aa: CASSSRTSQSRETQYF
abundance: few; d_gene: TRBD2; v_gene: TRBV6-2/TRBV6-3; j_gene: TRBJ2-2; CDR3nt: TGTGCCAGCAGTTCGGGCGGGAGGGTGAGAACCGGGGAGCTGTTTTTT; CDR3aa: CASSSGGRVRTGELFF
abundance: few; d_gene: .; v_gene: TRBV28; j_gene: TRBJ2-3; CDR3nt: TGTGCCACCACCCGGGAAGGGCCCACAGATACGCAGTATTTT; CDR3aa: CATTREGPTDTQYF
abundance: .; d_gene: .; v_gene: TRBV7-2; j_gene: TRBJ1-1; CDR3nt: TGTGCCAGCAGCTTAGTGTACGGGAACACTGAAGCTTCCTTT; CDR3aa: CASSLVYGNTEASF
abundance: .; d_gene: TRBD2; v_gene: TRBV7-2; j_gene: TRBJ2-1; CDR3nt: TGTGCCAGCAGCCCATGGACTAGCGGGAGCCCCGGCAATGAGCAGTTCTTC; CDR3aa: CASSPWTSGSPGNEQFF
abundance: few; d_gene: .; v_gene: TRBV28; j_gene: TRBJ2-7; CDR3nt: TGTGCCAGCAGCCTTTTAGGCACATCCTACGAGCAGTACTTC; CDR3aa: CASSLLGTSYEQYF
abundance: .; d_gene: TRBD2; v_gene: TRBV4-3; j_gene: TRBJ2-1; CDR3nt: TGCGCCAGCAGCCAAGGGGGAGCGGGGGTCTACAATGAGCAGTTCTTC; CDR3aa: CASSQGGAGVYNEQFF
abundance: many; d_gene: .; v_gene: TRBV7-2; j_gene: TRBJ2-7; CDR3nt: TGTGCCAGCAGCCCCCCTCCTGGCGAGCAGTACTTC; CDR3aa: CASSPPPGEQYF
abundance: many; d_gene: .; v_gene: TRBV4-1; j_gene: TRBJ1-1; CDR3nt: TGCGCCAGCAGCCAAGAGGTCTCCCGGCGGGACACTGAAGCTTTCTTT; CDR3aa: CASSQEVSRRDTEAFF
abundance: many; d_gene: .; v_gene: TRBV6-2/TRBV6-3; j_gene: TRBJ2-7; CDR3nt: TGTGCCAGCAGTTACGTGGGACCCTACGAGCAGTACTTC; CDR3aa: CASSYVGPYEQYF
abundance: .; d_gene: .; v_gene: TRBV20-1; j_gene: TRBJ2-7; CDR3nt: TGCAGTGCTAGTAGGGGTCCCTACGAGCAGTACTTC; CDR3aa: CSASRGPYEQYF
abundance: many; d_gene: TRBD1; v_gene: TRBV7-6; j_gene: TRBJ2-1; CDR3nt: TGTGCCAGCAGCTTAGGCTCGACAGGGATTAATGAGCAGTTCTTC; CDR3aa: CASSLGSTGINEQFF
abundance: few; d_gene: .; v_gene: TRBV6-2/TRBV6-3; j_gene: TRBJ2-2; CDR3nt: TGTGCCAGCAGTTACGTTCCCGGGGGTGGTCCCGGGGAGCTGTTTTTT; CDR3aa: CASSYVPGGGPGELFF
abundance: few; d_gene: .; v_gene: TRBV29-1; j_gene: TRBJ1-1; CDR3nt: TGCAGCGTTTGCCTAGGTGGGAACACTGAAGCTTTCTTT; CDR3aa: CSVCLGGNTEAFF
abundance: .; d_gene: TRBD2; v_gene: TRBV6-1; j_gene: TRBJ2-5; CDR3nt: TGTGCCAGCAGGAACCCGGGACTAGCGGGGAAAGAGACCCAGTACTTC; CDR3aa: CASRNPGLAGKETQYF
abundance: many; d_gene: TRBD2; v_gene: TRBV4-2; j_gene: TRBJ2-7; CDR3nt: TGTGCCAGCAGCCAAGAATTGACTAGCGGTACCTACGAGCAGTACTTC; CDR3aa: CASSQELTSGTYEQYF
abundance: once; d_gene: TRBD1; v_gene: TRBV6-2/TRBV6-3; j_gene: TRBJ2-1; CDR3nt: TGTGCCAGCAGTTACTCCCGGGACAGGGGGCTCTCTGGTGAGCAGTTCTTC; CDR3aa: CASSYSRDRGLSGEQFF
abundance: .; d_gene: TRBD1; v_gene: TRBV5-4; j_gene: TRBJ2-2; CDR3nt: TGTGCCAGCAGCTTAGGGACAGGGATCGGGGAGCTGTTTTTT; CDR3aa: CASSLGTGIGELFF
abundance: few; d_gene: .; v_gene: TRBV18; j_gene: TRBJ2-7; CDR3nt: TGTGCCAGCTCACAAAGACAGGACTACTACGAGCAGTACTTC; CDR3aa: CASSQRQDYYEQYF
abundance: many; d_gene: .; v_gene: TRBV7-2; j_gene: TRBJ2-3; CDR3nt: TGTGCCAGCAGCTTAGCGCTGTTTGATACGCAGTATTTT; CDR3aa: CASSLALFDTQYF
abundance: many; d_gene: .; v_gene: TRBV11-3; j_gene: TRBJ2-1; CDR3nt: TGTGCCAGCAGCTCCGACGGAAGGAGCTCCTACAATGAGCAGTTCTTC; CDR3aa: CASSSDGRSSYNEQFF
abundance: many; d_gene: TRBD2; v_gene: TRBV28; j_gene: TRBJ2-1; CDR3nt: TGTGCCAGCAGTCCAAGGACGCCGGGACTAGCGGTCCCAAATGAGCAGTTCTTC; CDR3aa: CASSPRTPGLAVPNEQFF
abundance: .; d_gene: TRBD1; v_gene: TRBV6-2/TRBV6-3; j_gene: TRBJ1-1; CDR3nt: TGTGCCAGCAGAATAGCAGGGGGTGGGACTGAAGCTTTCTTT; CDR3aa: CASRIAGGGTEAFF
abundance: few; d_gene: .; v_gene: TRBV4-3; j_gene: TRBJ1-5; CDR3nt: TGCGCCAGCAGCCAAGACTCGGTGGGCAATCAGCCCCAGCATTTT; CDR3aa: CASSQDSVGNQPQHF
abundance: .; d_gene: .; v_gene: TRBV3-1; j_gene: TRBJ2-1; CDR3nt: TGTGCCAGCAGCTTGCATGGTGGGGGGCTGGATAATGAGCAGTTCTTC; CDR3aa: CASSLHGGGLDNEQFF
abundance: many; d_gene: TRBD1; v_gene: TRBV15; j_gene: TRBJ2-3; CDR3nt: TGTGCCACCAGCAGTCATCGGGACAGCGCAGATACGCAGTATTTT; CDR3aa: CATSSHRDSADTQYF
abundance: many; d_gene: .; v_gene: TRBV7-2; j_gene: TRBJ2-1; CDR3nt: TGTGCCAGCAGCTTAGGTTTAGCCAATGAGCAGTTCTTC; CDR3aa: CASSLGLANEQFF
abundance: .; d_gene: TRBD1; v_gene: TRBV27; j_gene: TRBJ1-5; CDR3nt: TGTGCCAGCAAAAGGGGACAGGGCTCCAATCAGCCCCAGCATTTT; CDR3aa: CASKRGQGSNQPQHF
abundance: many; d_gene: .; v_gene: TRBV25-1; j_gene: TRBJ2-1; CDR3nt: TGTGCCAGCAGTGCGGGACTCGAACCCTACAATGAGCAGTTCTTC; CDR3aa: CASSAGLEPYNEQFF
abundance: few; d_gene: .; v_gene: TRBV28; j_gene: TRBJ2-1; CDR3nt: TGTGCCAGCAGTTTCTCGAGGAATAACTACAATGAGCAGTTCTTC; CDR3aa: CASSFSRNNYNEQFF
abundance: .; d_gene: TRBD2; v_gene: TRBV20-1; j_gene: TRBJ2-5; CDR3nt: TGCAGTGCTCGGACTAGCGGGCAAGAGACCCAGTACTTC; CDR3aa: CSARTSGQETQYF
abundance: many; d_gene: TRBD1; v_gene: TRBV10-2; j_gene: TRBJ1-1; CDR3nt: TGCGCCAGCAGGCGGGGACAGTCGAACACTGAAGCTTTCTTT; CDR3aa: CASRRGQSNTEAFF
abundance: .; d_gene: .; v_gene: TRBV7-3; j_gene: TRBJ1-3; CDR3nt: TGTGCCAGCAGCTTAGGAGGGAGCTCTGGAAACACCATATATTTT; CDR3aa: CASSLGGSSGNTIYF
abundance: many; d_gene: .; v_gene: TRBV28; j_gene: TRBJ2-2; CDR3nt: TGTGCCAGTAAAAGGCTTTCCGCGAACACCGGGGAGCTGTTTTTT; CDR3aa: CASKRLSANTGELFF
abundance: .; d_gene: TRBD1; v_gene: TRBV7-9; j_gene: TRBJ2-7; CDR3nt: TGTGCCAGCAGCTTCGCGACAGGGGGGAGGTACGAGCAGTACTTC; CDR3aa: CASSFATGGRYEQYF
abundance: once; d_gene: .; v_gene: TRBV6-1; j_gene: TRBJ1-6; CDR3nt: TGTGCCAGCACCCTGCCAGGGGATTCACCCCTCCACTTT; CDR3aa: CASTLPGDSPLHF
abundance: .; d_gene: TRBD2; v_gene: TRBV27; j_gene: TRBJ2-5; CDR3nt: TGTGCCAGCAGTTTTATAGTGGCTAGCGGGAGGTACCAAGAGACCCAGTACTTC; CDR3aa: CASSFIVASGRYQETQYF
abundance: many; d_gene: TRBD1; v_gene: TRBV30; j_gene: TRBJ2-7; CDR3nt: TGTGCCTGGAGCGCTGGGACAGGGTCCTACGAGCAGTACTTC; CDR3aa: CAWSAGTGSYEQYF
abundance: .; d_gene: .; v_gene: TRBV7-2; j_gene: TRBJ1-4; CDR3nt: TGTGCCAGCAGCTTAGAGTTCAGTAATGAAAAACTGTTTTTT; CDR3aa: CASSLEFSNEKLFF
abundance: many; d_gene: .; v_gene: TRBV29-1; j_gene: TRBJ1-5; CDR3nt: TGCAGCGTTGGACAGGCGATCAATCAGCCCCAGCATTTT; CDR3aa: CSVGQAINQPQHF
abundance: many; d_gene: TRBD1; v_gene: TRBV9; j_gene: TRBJ1-5; CDR3nt: TGTGCCAGCAGCGGCACAGGGGCCAATCAGCCCCAGCATTTT; CDR3aa: CASSGTGANQPQHF
abundance: few; d_gene: .; v_gene: TRBV10-3; j_gene: TRBJ2-7; CDR3nt: TGTGCCATCGGTACAGAGCAGTACTTC; CDR3aa: CAIGTEQYF
abundance: many; d_gene: TRBD2; v_gene: TRBV3-1; j_gene: TRBJ2-1; CDR3nt: TGTGCCAGCAGCCCCCTTCTGGGAGGGACTAGGAAGGAGCAGTTCTTC; CDR3aa: CASSPLLGGTRKEQFF
abundance: many; d_gene: TRBD2; v_gene: TRBV12-3/TRBV12-4; j_gene: TRBJ2-1; CDR3nt: TGTGCCAGCACCTACCGGACTAGCCCTTCCTACAATGAGCAGTTCTTC; CDR3aa: CASTYRTSPSYNEQFF
abundance: many; d_gene: TRBD1; v_gene: TRBV7-8; j_gene: TRBJ1-2; CDR3nt: TGTGCCAGCAGCTGGATGACAGGGGATTTTTTGGGTGGCTACACCTTC; CDR3aa: CASSWMTGDFLGGYTF
abundance: few; d_gene: TRBD1; v_gene: TRBV7-9; j_gene: TRBJ1-2; CDR3nt: TGTGCCAGCAGCTCCTTACAGGGGCAGGACTATGGCTACACCTTC; CDR3aa: CASSSLQGQDYGYTF
abundance: many; d_gene: .; v_gene: TRBV30; j_gene: TRBJ2-7; CDR3nt: TGTGCCTGGAGTGACGGCGGACGCTACGAGCAGTACTTC; CDR3aa: CAWSDGGRYEQYF
abundance: many; d_gene: .; v_gene: TRBV6-1; j_gene: TRBJ1-2; CDR3nt: TGTGCCAGCAGTGAAGGACCGGGACCGGATTATGGCTACACCTTC; CDR3aa: CASSEGPGPDYGYTF
abundance: many; d_gene: .; v_gene: TRBV28; j_gene: TRBJ1-1; CDR3nt: TGTGCCAGCGGCCTATGGGACCTGAACACTGAAGCTTTCTTT; CDR3aa: CASGLWDLNTEAFF